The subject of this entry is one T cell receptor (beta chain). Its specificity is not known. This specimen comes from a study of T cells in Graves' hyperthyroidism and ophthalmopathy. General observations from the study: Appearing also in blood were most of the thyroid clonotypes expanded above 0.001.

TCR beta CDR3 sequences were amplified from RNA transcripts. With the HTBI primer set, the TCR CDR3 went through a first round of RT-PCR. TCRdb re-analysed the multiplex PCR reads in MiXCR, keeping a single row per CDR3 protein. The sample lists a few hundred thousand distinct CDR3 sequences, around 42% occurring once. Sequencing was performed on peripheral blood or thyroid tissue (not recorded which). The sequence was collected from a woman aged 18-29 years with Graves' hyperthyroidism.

CDR3 loop: CASSSGGTGGHYGYTF. CDR3 sequence (DNA): TGTGCCAGCAGCTCCGGTGGGACAGGGGGCCACTATGGCTACACCTTC. The chain carries TRBV7-6 and TRBJ1-2; TRBD1 aligns across 12 bases. This CDR3 is built from 16 residues. Germline CDR1 SGHVS, CDR2 FNYEAQ. J gave up 3 bases and V 4 bases, and 6 bases lay outside the gene matches.